The 11 T cell receptor beta chains below were found in one sample sequenced in a study of blood T cell repertoires in COVID-19. TCRdb keeps only in-frame clones here, not all; method: immunoSEQ multiplex PCR. The data contain 250,000 to 350,000 clones, around 86% of them singletons. The specimen sequenced was PBMCs or T cells enriched from blood (not recorded which). The receptors stem from a woman younger than 30 who had recovered from COVID-19.

The gene calls are TRBV27 and TRBJ2-5; 8 positions match TRBD1. The CDR3 totals 12 residues. Germline CDR1 is MNHEY and CDR2 is SMNVEV (reference sequence). Germline trimming cut 8 bases from V and 5 bases from J; bases unmatched to any gene: 4. In DNA form, the CDR3 reads TGTGCCAGCCGTGGACAGGGCGAGACCCAGTACTTC. Amino acids: CASRGQGETQYF.

The rearrangement links TRBV24-1 to TRBJ2-1, with 10 positions matching TRBD1. Per germline, CDR1 KGHDR and CDR2 SFDVKD. This CDR3 is built from 16 residues. V was clipped by 4 bases and J by 7 bases; unmatched bases: 9. As DNA, the CDR3 is TGTGCCACCAGTGAACATGGACAGGGGGATGGGAATGAGCAGTTCTTC. Translated, it gives CATSEHGQGDGNEQFF.

The chain is built from TRBV7-9 and TRBJ1-4, with no clear D. The end of the DNA aligns better with TRBJ2-2, so the J call may be wrong. This CDR3 is built from 13 residues. Looked up from germline, CDR1 is SEHNR and CDR2 is FQNEAQ (reference sequence). Here the CDR3 DNA reads TGTGCCAGCAGCTCTTCAGGAAACAGGGAGCTGTTTTTT. Its protein is CASSSSGNRELFF.

The rearrangement uses TRBV7-3 and TRBJ2-1; 9 positions match TRBD1. Germline assignment: CDR1 SGHTA and CDR2 FQGTGA. V lost 3 bases and J lost 9; bases outside the gene matches: 9. This CDR3 spans 15 amino acids. The CDR3 reads CASSLGTGRMGEQFF. The CDR3 DNA reads TGTGCCAGCAGCTTGGGGACAGGGAGAATGGGTGAGCAGTTCTTC.

V usage is TRBV6-5 and J usage is TRBJ1-2; TRBD1 matches at 8 bases. V lost 4 bases, J lost 3 bases, and 7 bases stayed unmatched. Germline values: CDR1 MNHEY, CDR2 SVGAGI. The length of the CDR3 is 15 residues. The CDR3 DNA follows: TGTGCCAGCAGTTCACAGGGGGAGGACTACTATGGCTACACCTTC. It yields the protein CASSSQGEDYYGYTF.

This chain uses TRBV7-9 with TRBJ2-2, with D possibly TRBD2 on 5 matching bases. Looked up from germline, CDR1 is SEHNR and CDR2 is FQNEAQ (reference sequence). V lost 5 bases and J lost 4, with 8 bases in between. There are 13 residues in the CDR3. Written as DNA, the CDR3 is TGTGCCAGCAGCCGCGGACTCACCGGGGAGCTGTTTTTT. Its protein is CASSRGLTGELFF. Full variable domain (outside the CDR3, taken from reference TRBV7-9 and TRBJ2-2): DTGVSQNPRHKITKRGQNVTFRCDPISEHNRLYWYRQTLGQGPEFLTYFQNEAQLEKSRLLSDRFSAERPKGSFSTLEIQRTEQGDSAMYLCASSRGLTGELFFGEGSRLTVL.

This sequence joins TRBV12-3 or TRBV12-4 and TRBJ1-3; the D is unclear. This CDR3 is 13 amino acids long. The V end was cut by 2 bases, the J end by 2 bases, with 4 bases between. The CDR3 nucleotides are TGTGCCAGCAGTTTAAATACTGGAAACACCATATATTTT. This encodes CASSLNTGNTIYF.

This clone was seen only once. The chain employs TRBV12-3 or TRBV12-4 and TRBJ2-7; a possible D gene is TRBD1 (5 bases). V gave up 6 bases and J gave up 7 bases, with 16 bases separating them. The CDR3 covers 13 residues. As DNA, the CDR3 is TGTGCCAGCAGCTCAGTAGGGGCCGTAGAGCAGTACTTC. It encodes CASSSVGAVEQYF.

The rearrangement uses TRBV7-9 and TRBJ2-3, with 8 nucleotides matching TRBD2. Germline V gene data show CDR1 as SEHNR and CDR2 as FQNEAQ (reference sequence). The J segment lost 10 bases and the V segment lost 2 bases, leaving 14 bases of the junction unmatched. CDR3 length: 16 amino acids. The CDR3 loop reads CASSLSRGTRIHAQYF. CDR3 DNA: TGTGCCAGCAGCTTATCCCGTGGGACTAGGATACATGCGCAGTATTTT.

The rearrangement uses TRBV9 and TRBJ2-3, with 10 positions matching TRBD2. The germline CDR1 and CDR2 sequences are SGDLS and YYNGEE. This CDR3 has 17 amino acids. With 2 bases clipped from V and 3 bases from J, the junction kept 9 bases outside the gene matches. The CDR3 nucleotides read TGTGCCAGCAGCGTTAGTCGAGCGGGAGGGCCAACAGATACGCAGTATTTT. Translating gives CASSVSRAGGPTDTQYF.

The chain links TRBV2 to TRBJ2-5; D might be TRBD1 (5 bases). The CDR3 is made up of 11 amino acids. V was trimmed by 6 bases and J by 3 bases, leaving 5 bases between them. Germline values: CDR1 SNHLY, CDR2 FYNNEI. The CDR3 reads CASRGEETQYF. DNA of the CDR3: TGTGCCAGCAGAGGGGAAGAGACCCAGTACTTC.